This TCR beta chain was observed in a study of PD-L1 blockade in urothelial cancer. The study, taken as a whole, reports: Pretreatment clonality of the blood TCR repertoire below the median was predictive of superior survival.

Here immunoSEQ multiplex PCR was the method, and the copy in TCRdb shows in-frame clones only, minus some. The table records approximately 110,000 clones, around 85% of them present only once. Notes on this clone: The antigen is not known.

The J segment lost 5 bases and the V segment lost 5 bases, leaving 2 bases of the junction unmatched. This CDR3 contains 13 residues. Per the germline V gene, CDR1 is MNHNS and CDR2 is SASEGT. The chain carries TRBV6-1 and TRBJ1-4; the match to TRBD1 covers 7 bases. This TCR was recovered from a man in his fifties with urothelial cancer. Sample: PBMCs, taken around atezolizumab (anti-PD-L1) treatment. The CDR3 DNA is TGTGCCAGCAGTCCGACAGGGAATGAAAAACTGTTTTTT. Translated, it gives CASSPTGNEKLFF.